Listed below are T cell receptor beta chains from one sample, sequenced in a study of cytomegalovirus exposure and HLA in healthy donors. Assay used: immunoSEQ multiplex PCR; TCRdb lists only in-frame clones, some missing. The table lists 220,000 or so clones, roughly three quarters of them singletons. The sequencing sample was made of PBMCs. The source is a man in his forties or fifties in good health and CMV-seronegative. The conserved cysteine and the conserved F or W are not part of the CDR3 here.

v_gene | CDR3aa
TRBV5-1 | ASSTTQEVAF
TRBV28 | ASSRGGADNQPQH
TRBV5-6 | ASSFHSGSYGYT
TRBV10-3 | AISEIPSGEYNEQF
TRBV30 | AWSVRGIGRGRTEAF
TRBV7-8 | ASALGGNIQY
TRBV7-3 | ASSLSGQSIGDTQY
TRBV2 | ASSLAGGRTGELF
TRBV2 | ASNRQGAPEKLF
TRBV4-1 | ASSQGMTYGYT
TRBV5-1 | ASSPTPSGANVLT
TRBV6-5 | ASSYSGGLNYGYT
TRBV29-1 | SVELAGTYEQY
TRBV6-6 | ASRGYGGGGYT
TRBV18 | ASGRGEKLF
TRBV5-5 | ASSLDGAAGANVLT
TRBV5-1 | ASSGTTSGRRKQY
TRBV9 | ASSVGTSGRGQETQY
TRBV14 | ASSHELARQETQY
TRBV27 | ASRVRSGRAYEQF
TRBV6-1 | ASTLDRDTDTQY
TRBV2 | ASNNRGSVYGYT
TRBV27 | ASSDSPLYGYT
TRBV4-2 | ASSQGSVSNYEQY
TRBV2 | ACKGDSNQPQH
TRBV5-4 | ASSSQEGEQF
TRBV6-1 | ASSEMSPGTRNLDTQY
TRBV6-5 | ASSYRGQGAGYT
TRBV9 | ASSAGGGAGYT
TRBV18 | ASSPLGGDVGQTQY
TRBV5-1 | ASSLSFGGNQPQH
TRBV6-1 | ASSERMAGLTDTQY
TRBV30 | AWSFAAGGEAF
TRBV28 | ASSSAAGGSYEQY
TRBV4-1 | ASAFRQGFDNEQF
TRBV28 | ASRSAGGSEKLF
TRBV6-6 | ASSYSKLAGDYEQY
TRBV19 | ASSASGTGSGEQY
TRBV4-1 | ASSQEGRVEQY
TRBV5-5 | ASSDQRVFSGEF
TRBV6-1 | ASSDIAGGPDTQY
TRBV7-9 | ASGGGNTEAF
TRBV5-1 | ASKAGQDNSPLH
TRBV6-1 | ASSTGGKYQETQY
TRBV5-1 | ASSPDKNTEAF
TRBV25-1 | ASSPGPSGSEQF
TRBV27 | ASSHNNEQF
TRBV5-4 | ASSPRGSSSGANVLT
TRBV2 | ASRKTGGGTGTEAF
TRBV5-1 | ASSLGLLGQGQYEQY